Presented here are 27 T cell receptor beta chains from one specimen sequenced in a study of T cells in narcolepsy. Profiled with immunoSEQ multiplex PCR; TCRdb holds only in-frame clones, not every one. The repertoire holds around 30,000 clones, with around 80% as singletons. The sequencing input was CD45RA- memory CD4+ T cells from PBMCs. Receptor source: a human donor with narcolepsy.

V gene TRBV5-1 combines with J gene TRBJ2-6; tentatively, D is TRBD2 (6 bases). The germline CDR1 and CDR2 sequences are SGHRS and YFSETQ. This CDR3 has 19 residues. V dropped 4 bases and J dropped 4 bases, with 24 bases sitting between them. The DNA for the CDR3 is TGCGCCAGCAGCACGGGACTGGCCTTTGATGTCGTCGGGGCCAACGTCCTGACTTTC. Its translation is CASSTGLAFDVVGANVLTF.

The chain has TRBV29-1 and TRBJ1-2, with a possible D match to TRBD1 (5 bases). V lost 0 bases, J lost 11 bases, and 13 bases lay in between. The CDR3 length is 12 residues. Germline V gene lookup returns CDR1 SQVTM and CDR2 ANQGSEA. DNA for the CDR3: TGCAGCGTTGAAGATATCCGGGGGTGGTACACCTTC. It specifies CSVEDIRGWYTF. The full variable domain, completed using reference TRBV29-1 and TRBJ1-2, is SAVISQKPSRDICQRGTSLTIQCQVDSQVTMMFWYRQQPGQSLTLIATANQGSEATYESGFVIDKFPISRPNLTFSTLTVSNMSPEDSSIYLCSVEDIRGWYTFGSGTRLTVV.

The genes are TRBV15 and TRBJ1-2; 10 positions match TRBD1. Trimming cost V 5 bases and J 7 bases; bases outside gene matches: 4. This CDR3 has 13 amino acids. Per germline, CDR1 LNHNV and CDR2 YYDKDF (reference sequence). The CDR3 spells CATSHDRGLGYTF. Here the CDR3 DNA reads TGTGCCACCAGCCACGACAGGGGGCTTGGCTACACCTTC.

Concerning this clone itself: Other DNA sequences from this sample encode an identical CDR3 as well. The chain has TRBV2 and TRBJ1-2; no clear D gene. Germline CDR1 reads SNHLY; CDR2 reads FYNNEI. The CDR3 has 11 residues. V lost 4 bases and J lost 5, with 5 bases in between. For the CDR3, the DNA is TGTGCCAGCAGTGGACGATATGGCTACACCTTC. Protein product: CASSGRYGYTF. Variable domain in full (rest from reference TRBV2 and TRBJ1-2): EPEVTQTPSHQVTQMGQEVILRCVPISNHLYFYWYRQILGQKVEFLVSFYNNEISEKSEIFDDQFSVERPDGSNFTLKIRSTKLEDSAMYFCASSGRYGYTFGSGTRLTVV.

The chain joins TRBV21-1 to TRBJ2-7; the table calls TRBD1, which could not be checked here. TRBV21-1 is a pseudogene locus. This CDR3 is 14 amino acids long. The CDR3 protein is CASSGRQGGYEQYF. CDR3 bases: TGTGCCAGCAGCGGACGACAGGGGGGCTACGAGCAGTACTTC.

This chain links TRBV29-1 with TRBJ1-1; D is unclear. CDR1 SQVTM and CDR2 ANQGSEA come from the germline V gene. Trimming stripped 3 bases from V and 5 bases from J, with 10 bases between. This CDR3 has 12 amino acids. Here the CDR3 DNA reads TGCAGCGTTGAGGTGATGGGGACTGAAGCTTTCTTT. Encoded protein: CSVEVMGTEAFF.

V gene TRBV4-2 combines with J gene TRBJ1-2, with 7 positions matching TRBD1. J gave up 4 bases and V 5 bases, and 13 bases lay outside the gene matches. This CDR3 spans 16 amino acids. Germline CDR1 LGHNA, CDR2 YNFKEQ. The CDR3 spells CASSLGQSTRIYGYTF. Written as DNA, the CDR3 is TGTGCCAGCAGCTTGGGACAGTCTACCCGAATCTATGGCTACACCTTC.

The chain is built from TRBV9 and TRBJ1-5; no clear D. Germline V gene lookup returns CDR1 SGDLS and CDR2 YYNGEE. Trimming took off 1 base at V and 4 bases at J, with 6 bases between the two ends. There are 13 residues in the CDR3. CDR3 region: CASSVSGNQPQHF. The CDR3 coding sequence is TGTGCCAGCAGCGTATCGGGAAATCAGCCCCAGCATTTT.

The chain employs TRBV9 and TRBJ1-1; 10 positions match TRBD1. The germline CDR1 and CDR2 sequences are SGDLS and YYNGEE. This CDR3 is 15 amino acids long. The V segment lost 0 bases and the J segment 4 bases; nucleotides outside the gene matches: 3. CDR3 in amino acids: CASSVVTGGGTEAFF. The CDR3 DNA reads as TGTGCCAGCAGCGTAGTGACAGGGGGCGGCACTGAAGCTTTCTTT.

The V and J genes are TRBV5-6 and TRBJ1-2, with a tentative D call TRBD1 (6 bases). This CDR3 region has 14 residues. Germline V gene lookup returns CDR1 SGHDT and CDR2 YYEEEE. The germline V and J ends were trimmed by 3 bases and 8 bases, with 17 bases remaining between them. The CDR3 loop reads CASSWSGAEGGYTF. The DNA for the CDR3 is TGTGCCAGCAGCTGGTCGGGGGCGGAGGGAGGCTACACCTTC.

The V and J genes are TRBV7-3 and TRBJ2-2; 7 nucleotides align to TRBD2. Germline lookup yields CDR1 SGHTA and CDR2 FQGTGA. The V gene end was trimmed by 1 base and the J gene end by 0 bases; junction bases not matched to a gene: 5. This CDR3 has 17 residues. The CDR3 DNA is TGTGCCAGCAGCTTAAGTCTAGCGGCCGCGAACACCGGGGAGCTGTTTTTT. It encodes CASSLSLAAANTGELFF.

To note about this clone: The junction differs from germline at one of its ends, possibly a read error. This chain joins TRBV6-1 and TRBJ1-1, with D possibly TRBD1 on 5 matching bases. The germline gives CDR1 MNHNS, CDR2 SASEGT. The CDR3 totals 16 residues. This CDR3 is CAISDVRREGRGEAFF. CDR3 in DNA: TGTGCCATCAGTGACGTCCGGCGAGAGGGGAGGGGTGAAGCTTTCTTT.

This sequence joins TRBV6-5 and TRBJ1-3, with 10 bases aligning to TRBD1. The CDR3 is 15 residues long. The J segment lost 2 bases and the V segment lost 5 bases, leaving 3 bases of the junction unmatched. Germline V lookup: CDR1 MNHEY, CDR2 SVGAGI. CDR3 nucleotides: TGTGCCAGCAGTGGCGGGACAGGGGCTGGAAACACCATATATTTT. Encoded protein: CASSGGTGAGNTIYF.

As concerns this clone: Other DNA sequences in this sample translate to the same CDR3. The rearrangement joins TRBV18 to TRBJ1-6; D remains ambiguous. The V end was cut by 6 bases, the J end by 7 bases, with 10 bases between. The CDR3 consists of 13 residues. Germline V gene data show CDR1 as KGHSH and CDR2 as LQKENI. For the CDR3, the DNA is TGTGCCAGCTCGGATAGGGAGAATTCACCCCTCCACTTT. Translating it yields CASSDRENSPLHF.

This clone was seen a few times. The CDR3 bases are TGTGCCATTGGGGGACAGATCACCGGGGAGCTGTTTTTT. Protein product: CAIGGQITGELFF. The V and J genes are TRBV10-3 and TRBJ2-2, with 7 bases lining up with TRBD1. The junction had 5 bases not matched to a gene; V was cut back by 9 bases and J by 4 bases. CDR1 ENHRY and CDR2 SYGVKD come from the germline V gene. The CDR3 spans 13 residues.

CDR3 region: CANRDISYEQYF. The CDR3 coding sequence is TGTGCCAATCGGGACATCTCCTACGAGCAGTACTTC. The chain is built from TRBV2 and TRBJ2-5, with D perhaps matching TRBD1 (6 bases). The assigned J gene may be wrong: the sequence end matches TRBJ2-7 better. Germline V gives CDR1 SNHLY, CDR2 FYNNEI. CDR3 length: 12 amino acids.

J is TRBJ2-5 and V is TRBV6-4; D gene uncertain. This CDR3 comprises 16 residues. V was trimmed by 0 bases and J by 4 bases, leaving 15 bases between them. Germline CDR1 is MRHNA and CDR2 is SNTAGT. In DNA form, the CDR3 reads TGTGCCAGCAGTGACTCTCCCCCCTGGGCAGGAGAGACCCAGTACTTC. Its protein is CASSDSPPWAGETQYF.

The chain uses TRBV29-1 and TRBJ2-1; 7 bases are a match to TRBD2. The V gene's germline CDR1 is SQVTM and CDR2 ANQGSEA. V lost 7 bases to trimming and J lost 3 bases; unmatched junction nucleotides: 6. The CDR3 spans 13 residues. The CDR3 region is CSALAVIYNEQFF. The CDR3 DNA reads as TGCAGCGCGCTAGCGGTGATCTACAATGAGCAGTTCTTC.

This sequence joins TRBV30 and TRBJ2-1; 9 nucleotides align to TRBD2. CDR1 GTSNPN and CDR2 SVGIG come from the germline V gene (reference sequence). Germline trimming cut 5 bases from V and 4 bases from J; bases unmatched to any gene: 6. CDR3 length: 14 residues. As DNA, the CDR3 is TGTGCCTGGGGAAGACTAGCGGATTACAATGAGCAGTTCTTC. Its protein is CAWGRLADYNEQFF.

The genes are TRBV5-1 and TRBJ1-3; no firm D call. V dropped 4 bases and J dropped 6 bases, with 11 bases sitting between them. This CDR3 is 13 amino acids long. Per germline, CDR1 SGHRS and CDR2 YFSETQ. The CDR3 is CASSVDQSNTIYF. For the CDR3, the DNA is TGCGCCAGCAGCGTGGATCAGTCAAACACCATATATTTT.

The V call is TRBV30, the J call TRBJ2-3, with D tentatively TRBD2 (7 bases). V lost 1 base to trimming and J lost 5 bases, with 16 bases between them. The CDR3 spans 15 residues. Germline V CDR1 and CDR2: GTSNPN, SVGIG (reference sequence). CDR3 region: CAWSEGEGRGDTQYF. The CDR3 nucleotides read TGTGCCTGGAGTGAGGGGGAGGGCCGGGGAGATACGCAGTATTTT.

The V gene is TRBV19, the J gene TRBJ1-5; 9 nucleotides agree with TRBD1. J gave up 2 bases and V 5 bases, and 4 bases lay outside the gene matches. The CDR3 has 15 amino acids. The germline V gene encodes CDR1 LNHDA and CDR2 SQIVND (reference sequence). CDR3 bases: TGTGCCAGTAGTCCGGGACAGGGAGGCAATCAGCCCCAGCATTTT. Residues: CASSPGQGGNQPQHF.

The rearrangement joins TRBV10-2 to TRBJ2-1; D remains ambiguous. The CDR3 is 13 amino acids. V was pared by 2 bases and J by 3 bases, with 5 bases between. Germline V gene sequence: CDR1 WSHSY, CDR2 SAAADI. The CDR3 protein is CASSERFYNEQFF. The CDR3 region has the DNA TGCGCCAGCAGTGAGCGGTTCTACAATGAGCAGTTCTTC.

The chain carries TRBV14 and TRBJ1-6, with a possible D match to TRBD1 (6 bases). This CDR3 region has 14 residues. Trimming took 3 bases from V and 9 from J, leaving 12 bases between them. Germline lookup yields CDR1 SGHDN and CDR2 FVKESK. The CDR3 sequence is CASSHRGTLSPLHF. As DNA, the CDR3 is TGTGCCAGCAGCCATAGGGGGACCCTTTCACCCCTCCACTTT.

This clone is medium-sized in the sample. The V call is TRBV6-1, the J call TRBJ2-7; D is perhaps TRBD1 (6 bases). Trimming cost V 8 bases and J 1 base, with 12 bases left between them. The CDR3 covers 13 residues. Germline V CDR1 and CDR2: MNHNS, SASEGT. The CDR3 sequence is CASLWGLSYEQYF. CDR3 DNA sequence: TGTGCCAGCTTATGGGGGCTATCCTACGAGCAGTACTTC.

The genes are TRBV9 and TRBJ2-2; unclear D gene. V was pared by 3 bases and J by 2 bases, with 8 bases between. Germline assignment: CDR1 SGDLS and CDR2 YYNGEE. The CDR3 is made up of 14 amino acids. Written as DNA, the CDR3 is TGTGCCAGCAGCGCGAGCCTCAACACCGGGGAGCTGTTTTTT. Amino acid sequence: CASSASLNTGELFF.

This chain joins TRBV5-5 and TRBJ1-1; D not certain. V lost 2 bases and J lost 2, with 10 bases in between. Germline V CDR1 and CDR2: SGHKS, YYEKEE (reference sequence). The CDR3 contains 14 residues. The CDR3 region is CASSFNSRNTEAFF. Here the CDR3 DNA reads TGTGCCAGCAGCTTTAACAGCCGTAACACTGAAGCTTTCTTT.